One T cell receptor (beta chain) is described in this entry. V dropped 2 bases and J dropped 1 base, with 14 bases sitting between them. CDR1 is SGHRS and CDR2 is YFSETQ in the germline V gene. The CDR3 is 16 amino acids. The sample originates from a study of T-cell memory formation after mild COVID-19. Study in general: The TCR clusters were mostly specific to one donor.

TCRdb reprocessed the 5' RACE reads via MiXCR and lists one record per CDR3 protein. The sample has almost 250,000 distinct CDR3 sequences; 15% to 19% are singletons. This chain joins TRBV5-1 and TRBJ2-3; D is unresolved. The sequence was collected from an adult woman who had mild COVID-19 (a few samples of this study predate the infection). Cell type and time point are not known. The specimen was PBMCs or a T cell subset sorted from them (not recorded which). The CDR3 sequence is CASSLLDVGGTDTQYF. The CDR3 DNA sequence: TGCGCCAGCAGCTTATTGGACGTTGGGGGCACAGATACGCAGTATTTT.